Detailed here is one TCR beta chain. Its antigen is as yet unknown. Trimming took off 5 bases at V and 2 bases at J, with 15 bases between the two ends. This CDR3 has 14 amino acids. CDR1 and CDR2 from the germline V gene are DFQATT and SNEGSKA (reference sequence). For TCR beta, libraries came from quantitative 5'-RACE with molecular barcodes. Using its own MiXCR run on the 5' RACE reads, TCRdb lists one record per CDR3 protein. The repertoire holds under 850,000 distinct CDR3 sequences, with over 15% as singletons. The sample is drawn from a study of CD8 T cells in ankylosing spondylitis. Study results and limitations: The authors reported significant enrichment of disease-linked clones in matched ankylosing spondylitis synovial fluid. Past research had described some motif variants in reactive arthritis synovial fluid and blood. Disease-linked clones were CD8+ and relatively rare in peripheral blood. Seven to nine highly homologous variants formed a TCR beta motif that appeared characteristic of ankylosing spondylitis blood.

The receptor comes from a male donor with ankylosing spondylitis. The sample was blood, either unsorted or a sorted T cell fraction (not recorded which). The chain uses TRBV20-1 and TRBJ1-1, with D perhaps TRBD1 (5 bases). CDR3 DNA sequence: TGCAGTGCTCGGGGCGGCAGTTCAAACACTGAAGCTTTCTTT. Translation gives CSARGGSSNTEAFF.